This TCR beta chain comes out of a study of regulatory T cells in long-lasting Graves disease. Findings of the study overall: Persistent Graves' cases showed lower TCR diversity than newly diagnosed cases. More public clonotypes were shared by persistent patients (around 2,500) than by new patients (about 1,000). TRBV28 was favored in persistent disease, as were TRBJ1-2 and TRBJ2-5.

This clonotype was seen a few times. Its antigen is unknown. As for time point: newly diagnosed GD, antithyroid drugs for less than 3 months. From PBMCs, RNA was extracted and then used to make the TCR library. V was shortened by 3 bases and J by 2 bases, with 2 bases between the two germline ends. Germline V lookup: CDR1 SGHTA, CDR2 FQGNSA. This CDR3 region has 13 residues. The authors built TCR beta libraries using iRepertoire HTBI primers and Arm-PCR of CDR3 regions. In TCRdb, the multiplex PCR reads were re-called with MiXCR into one record per CDR3 protein. The table records more than 300,000 distinct CDR3 sequences, around a sixth of them present only once.

The sequencing used peripheral blood mononuclear cells (PBMCs), collected at new diagnosis, from a patient treated with antithyroid drugs. The sequence was obtained from a female donor with Graves disease. The chain carries TRBV7-2 and TRBJ1-6; D is unclear. CDR3 in DNA: TGTGCCAGCAGCTTCCCCTATAATTCACCCCTCCACTTT. Translating it yields CASSFPYNSPLHF.